Below are 5 T cell receptor beta chains sequenced from a single sample in a study of beta chain features in type 1 diabetes. Isolated RNA was reverse transcribed in full, so expressed TCRB transcripts were sequenced. Clones were sequenced by immunoSEQ multiplex PCR, and TCRdb holds only the in-frame ones, with some missing. The sample shows 900,000 or so clones, roughly 15% of them seen only once. The sample was naive CD4+ T cells from blood. Receptors originate from a woman younger than 35 in good health.

This chain uses TRBV2 with TRBJ1-2; D may be TRBD1 (5 bases). Germline V gives CDR1 SNHLY, CDR2 FYNNEI. The ends were cut back, 2 bases at V and 4 bases at J, with 14 bases in the middle. CDR3 size: 15 residues. The CDR3 coding sequence is TGTGCCAGCAGTGAATATCTTCCAGGGTCCTATGGCTACACCTTC. Translation: CASSEYLPGSYGYTF.

This clone has a handful of counts. The chain has TRBV18 and TRBJ2-2; a weak D match, TRBD2 (5 bases). The germline CDR1 and CDR2 sequences are KGHSH and LQKENI. The CDR3 contains 16 residues. Trimming stripped 2 bases from V and 5 bases from J, with 15 bases between. The CDR3 nucleotides are TGTGCCAGCTCACCAAGCGCCTTCGGCGGGACCGGGGAGCTGTTTTTT. It specifies CASSPSAFGGTGELFF.

This clone was counted between two and nine times. This chain connects TRBV7-2 to TRBJ1-5, with TRBD1 matching 11 bases. Germline V gene lookup returns CDR1 SGHTA and CDR2 FQGNSA. The CDR3 is 16 amino acids. With V trimmed by 5 bases and J by 5 bases, 8 bases remained unmatched. CDR3 DNA sequence: TGTGCCAGCAGCCCCGGACAGGGGGCGGGAGATCAGCCCCAGCATTTT. Translation: CASSPGQGAGDQPQHF.

Only a few counts were recorded for this clone. This chain connects TRBV6-6 to TRBJ2-1; D is possibly TRBD2 (5 bases). Per the germline V gene, CDR1 is MNHNY and CDR2 is SVGAGI (reference sequence). V lost 2 bases, J lost 7 bases, and 15 bases lay in between. The CDR3 length is 15 residues. CDR3 sequence reads: CASSYRPSPGNEQFF. In DNA, the CDR3 is TGTGCCAGCAGTTACCGGCCTAGCCCGGGGAATGAGCAGTTCTTC.

This clone turned up a few times. Within the sample, other DNA sequences also encode this same CDR3. The chain employs TRBV7-2 and TRBJ2-7, with 9 bases matching TRBD2. With V trimmed by 1 base and J by 4 bases, 5 bases remained unmatched. This CDR3 region has 15 residues. Per germline, CDR1 SGHTA and CDR2 FQGNSA. CDR3 residues: CASSLVAGGRYEQYF. CDR3 DNA: TGTGCCAGCAGCTTAGTCGCGGGAGGGCGTTACGAGCAGTACTTC.